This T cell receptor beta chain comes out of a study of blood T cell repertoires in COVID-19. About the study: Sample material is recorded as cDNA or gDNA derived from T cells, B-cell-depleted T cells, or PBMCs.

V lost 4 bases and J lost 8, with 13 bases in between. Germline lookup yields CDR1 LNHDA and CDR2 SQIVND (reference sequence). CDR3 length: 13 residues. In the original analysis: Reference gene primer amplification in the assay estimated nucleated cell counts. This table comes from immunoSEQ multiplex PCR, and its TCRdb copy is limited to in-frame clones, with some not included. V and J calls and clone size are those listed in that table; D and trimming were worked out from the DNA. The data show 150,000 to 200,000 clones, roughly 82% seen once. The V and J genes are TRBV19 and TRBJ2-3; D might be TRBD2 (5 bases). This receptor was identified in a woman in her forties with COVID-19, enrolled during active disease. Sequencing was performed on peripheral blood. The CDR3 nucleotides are TGTGCCAGTAGTACCTCCGTCCGGGGTACGCAGTATTTT. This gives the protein CASSTSVRGTQYF.